These 23 T cell receptor beta chains came from one sample sequenced in a study of cytomegalovirus exposure and HLA in healthy donors. The PCR had 60 Vbeta and 13 Jbeta primers. Here immunoSEQ multiplex PCR was the method, and the copy in TCRdb shows in-frame clones only, minus some. In the table there are fewer than 150,000 clones, approximately 15% of which are singletons. Source material: PBMCs. Receptors were obtained from a woman under 30 in good health and CMV-seronegative.

The chain links TRBV5-1 to TRBJ1-2; TRBD1 agrees at 11 bases. This CDR3 spans 16 amino acids. Germline CDR1 reads SGHRS; CDR2 reads YFSETQ. Losses at the gene ends were 1 base for V and 4 bases for J; bases not matched to a gene: 6. The CDR3 sequence: CASSLRGTGGIYGYTF. In DNA form, the CDR3 reads TGCGCCAGCAGCTTGCGTGGGACAGGGGGTATCTATGGCTACACCTTC.

This clone has a handful of counts. Here the CDR3 reads CSVSETRNEQFF. The CDR3, as DNA: TGCAGCGTTAGCGAGACTCGGAATGAGCAGTTCTTC. The gene calls are TRBV29-1 and TRBJ2-1, with unresolved D. Germline V gives CDR1 SQVTM, CDR2 ANQGSEA. Deletions cut 5 bases from V and 7 bases from J, with 12 bases between. The CDR3 totals 12 residues.

This clone has just a few counts. J is TRBJ2-7 and V is TRBV2; no clear D gene. CDR1 and CDR2 (germline): SNHLY, FYNNEI. Trimming removed 4 bases at V and 5 bases at J, with 9 bases between. The CDR3 loop spans 12 amino acids. The CDR3 DNA is TGTGCCAGCAGTGTGGGCGCACACGAGCAGTACTTC. It is translated as CASSVGAHEQYF.

This clone showed up just a few times. The rearrangement joins TRBV18 to TRBJ1-2; perhaps TRBD1 as D (5 bases). This CDR3 spans 14 amino acids. Germline V gene lookup returns CDR1 KGHSH and CDR2 LQKENI. V gave up 6 bases and J gave up 4 bases, with 15 bases separating them. The CDR3 DNA reads TGTGCCAGCTCTTCCTTGCACAGGACCTATGGCTACACCTTC. Its protein is CASSSLHRTYGYTF. The full variable domain, its missing parts supplied by reference TRBV18 and TRBJ1-2, is NAGVMQNPRHLVRRRGQEARLRCSPMKGHSHVYWYRQLPEEGLKFMVYLQKENIIDESGMPKERFSAEFPKEGPSILRIQQVVRGDSAAYFCASSSLHRTYGYTFGSGTRLTVV.

This clone was found a few times. V usage is TRBV7-6 and J usage is TRBJ1-1, with 11 bases fitting TRBD1. Per germline, CDR1 SGHVS and CDR2 FNYEAQ. V lost 5 bases to trimming and J lost 10 bases; unmatched junction nucleotides: 9. The CDR3 consists of 14 residues. For the CDR3, the DNA is TGTGCCAGCAGCGAGAGGACAGGGGGCGCCGGAGCTTTCTTT. This gives the protein CASSERTGGAGAFF.

This clone has more than one count but fewer than ten. The CDR3 region is CASSQPTSGRAGANVLTF. DNA of the CDR3: TGTGCCAGCAGCCAACCAACTAGCGGGAGAGCCGGGGCCAACGTCCTGACTTTC. The chain employs TRBV4-2 and TRBJ2-6; 11 bases match TRBD2. Germline CDR1 reads LGHNA; CDR2 reads YNFKEQ. The CDR3 is made up of 18 amino acids. The V gene end was trimmed by 2 bases and the J gene end by 4 bases; junction bases not matched to a gene: 7.

The chain recombines TRBV27 with TRBJ2-6, with D possibly being TRBD1 (5 bases). The CDR3 runs 16 residues. Trimming left V 6 bases short and J 2 bases short, with 14 bases between. Germline CDR1 and CDR2: MNHEY and SMNVEV (reference sequence). CDR3 in amino acids: CASSLLGAAGANVLTF. The CDR3 nucleotides are TGTGCCAGCAGCCTCCTAGGGGCAGCTGGGGCCAACGTCCTGACTTTC.

This chain links TRBV11-2 with TRBJ2-7; perhaps TRBD1 as D (5 bases). The V gene lost 1 base and the J gene lost 6 bases, with 10 bases spanning the gap. CDR1 is SGHAT and CDR2 is FQNNGV in the germline V gene. The CDR3 has 13 amino acids. CDR3 region: CASSLGSTGEQYF. DNA of the CDR3: TGTGCCAGCAGCTTAGGGAGTACAGGCGAGCAGTACTTC.

The chain is built from TRBV5-6 and TRBJ2-3; TRBD2 agrees at 10 bases. Germline assignment: CDR1 SGHDT and CDR2 YYEEEE. The CDR3 contains 15 residues. V shed 2 bases and J 2 bases; nucleotides not matched to a gene: 2. The DNA of the CDR3 is TGTGCCAGCAGCTTTGGACTAGCGGCCACAGATACGCAGTATTTT. Its protein is CASSFGLAATDTQYF.

The chain combines TRBV28 with TRBJ2-3; 10 bases are a match to TRBD2. Germline V lookup: CDR1 MDHEN, CDR2 SYDVKM. V shed 2 bases and J 4 bases; nucleotides not matched to a gene: 3. The CDR3 extends over 15 amino acids. The CDR3 reads CASSLNSGGPDTQYF. CDR3 DNA sequence: TGTGCCAGCAGTTTAAATAGCGGGGGGCCAGATACGCAGTATTTT. The complete variable domain, with remaining parts taken from reference TRBV28 and TRBJ2-3, reads DVKVTQSSRYLVKRTGEKVFLECVQDMDHENMFWYRQDPGLGLRLIYFSYDVKMKEKGDIPEGYSVSREKKERFSLILESASTNQTSMYLCASSLNSGGPDTQYFGPGTRLTVL.

A few counts support this clone. This chain uses TRBV7-9 with TRBJ2-7; 8 bases align to TRBD1. Looked up from germline, CDR1 is SEHNR and CDR2 is FQNEAQ (reference sequence). Losses at the gene ends were 4 bases for V and 6 bases for J; bases not matched to a gene: 8. This CDR3 region has 14 residues. The CDR3 reads CASSSETGVVEQYF. The CDR3 coding sequence is TGTGCCAGCAGCTCGGAGACAGGGGTAGTCGAGCAGTACTTC.

In its sample, this clone was seen a few times. The chain links TRBV5-6 to TRBJ2-1; maybe TRBD2 (5 bases). Trimming pared 0 bases from V and 4 bases from J, leaving 14 bases between. The length of the CDR3 is 16 residues. CDR1 and CDR2 (germline): SGHDT, YYEEEE. Written as DNA, the CDR3 is TGTGCCAGCAGCTTGGGGGGAGTGCGCCTTTACAATGAGCAGTTCTTC. This gives the protein CASSLGGVRLYNEQFF.

V and J are TRBV12-2 and TRBJ2-3; TRBD2, the table's D call, lacks a check against the DNA. TRBV12-2 is a documented pseudogene. The CDR3 contains 18 residues. CDR3 sequence (DNA): TGTGCAAGTCGCTTAGCTGTAGCGTGGGGGGATAGCACAGATACGCAGTATTTT. It encodes CASRLAVAWGDSTDTQYF.

This clone was seen only a few times. The chain joins TRBV29-1 to TRBJ1-5; 9 bases are shared with TRBD1. Looked up from germline, CDR1 is SQVTM and CDR2 is ANQGSEA. The CDR3 extends over 16 amino acids. J gave up 1 base and V 2 bases, and 6 bases lay outside the gene matches. The CDR3 protein is CSVERGTGWSNQPQHF. In nucleotides, the CDR3 is TGCAGCGTTGAAAGGGGGACAGGGTGGAGCAATCAGCCCCAGCATTTT. Full variable domain (remainder filled in from reference TRBV29-1 and TRBJ1-5): SAVISQKPSRDICQRGTSLTIQCQVDSQVTMMFWYRQQPGQSLTLIATANQGSEATYESGFVIDKFPISRPNLTFSTLTVSNMSPEDSSIYLCSVERGTGWSNQPQHFGDGTRLSIL.

This clone was counted only a few times. The rearrangement links TRBV5-5 to TRBJ1-5; no definite D call. V was trimmed by 0 bases and J by 0 bases, leaving 7 bases between them. This CDR3 is built from 15 residues. Germline assignment: CDR1 SGHKS and CDR2 YYEKEE (reference sequence). The CDR3 is CASSLGTGSNQPQHF. CDR3 coding DNA: TGTGCCAGCAGCTTGGGTACGGGTAGCAATCAGCCCCAGCATTTT.

This clone was counted only a few times. The chain is built from TRBV28 and TRBJ1-2; D possibly corresponds to TRBD1 (6 bases). Germline lookup yields CDR1 MDHEN and CDR2 SYDVKM. V was cut by 9 bases and J by 4 bases, with 21 bases left in between. The CDR3 runs to 15 residues. The CDR3 region is CASDSQGLSFYGYTF. For the CDR3, the DNA is TGTGCCAGTGATTCACAGGGCCTATCTTTCTATGGCTACACCTTC.

This clone was counted between two and nine times. The chain combines TRBV6-6 with TRBJ2-7, with 10 bases matching TRBD1. Germline V gene data show CDR1 as MNHNY and CDR2 as SVGAGI (reference sequence). The CDR3 has 14 amino acids. Trimming cost V 6 bases and J 2 bases; bases outside gene matches: 4. CDR3 sequence (DNA): TGTGCCAGCAGCACTGGACAGGGGGCCTACGAGCAGTACTTC. It codes for CASSTGQGAYEQYF.

In this sample, this clone turned up a few times. V gene TRBV2 combines with J gene TRBJ1-2; D is uncertain. Trimming removed 6 bases from V and 3 bases from J, with 11 bases in between. This CDR3 is 13 amino acids long. The germline V gene has CDR1 SNHLY and CDR2 FYNNEI. CDR3 bases: TGTGCCAGCAGGTCCGGAGAGGACTATGGCTACACCTTC. It is translated as CASRSGEDYGYTF.

Only a few counts were recorded for this clone. J is TRBJ2-3 and V is TRBV28; a possible D gene is TRBD2 (6 bases). The CDR3 runs to 15 residues. Trimming removed 6 bases at V and 3 bases at J, with 16 bases between. CDR1 MDHEN and CDR2 SYDVKM come from the germline V gene. The CDR3 DNA is TGTGCCAGCAGGAACGGGAGAAGGGTGACAGATACGCAGTATTTT. Translation: CASRNGRRVTDTQYF. Full variable domain (remainder filled in from reference TRBV28 and TRBJ2-3): DVKVTQSSRYLVKRTGEKVFLECVQDMDHENMFWYRQDPGLGLRLIYFSYDVKMKEKGDIPEGYSVSREKKERFSLILESASTNQTSMYLCASRNGRRVTDTQYFGPGTRLTVL.

The chain uses TRBV7-9 and TRBJ2-7; TRBD2 might be the D (6 bases). Trimming removed 1 base from V and 5 bases from J, with 9 bases in between. Germline V gene lookup returns CDR1 SEHNR and CDR2 FQNEAQ (reference sequence). The CDR3 runs 13 residues. CDR3 amino acids: CASSLGEEDEQYF. The CDR3 bases are TGTGCCAGCAGCTTAGGGGAGGAAGACGAGCAGTACTTC.

This chain connects TRBV10-3 to TRBJ1-5, with a possible D match to TRBD1 (5 bases). V lost 2 bases to trimming and J lost 0 bases, with 14 bases between them. Germline V gene lookup returns CDR1 ENHRY and CDR2 SYGVKD. CDR3 size: 17 residues. CDR3 DNA: TGTGCCATCAGTGAGCGGGGGATGGGGCATAGCAATCAGCCCCAGCATTTT. This encodes CAISERGMGHSNQPQHF.

This rearrangement joins TRBV13 to TRBJ2-5, with D possibly being TRBD2 (6 bases). The germline V gene encodes CDR1 PRHDT and CDR2 FYEKMQ (reference sequence). Trimming removed 5 bases from V and 2 bases from J, with 18 bases in between. The CDR3 is 16 amino acids. The CDR3 nucleotides are TGTGCCAGCAGCGTTCGGGGGAGGCCGGTACAAGAGACCCAGTACTTC. This sequence encodes CASSVRGRPVQETQYF.

This chain uses TRBV30 with TRBJ1-5; 9 nucleotides agree with TRBD1. This CDR3 comprises 15 residues. The V segment lost 3 bases and the J segment 2 bases; nucleotides outside the gene matches: 5. From germline, CDR1 is GTSNPN and CDR2 SVGIG (reference sequence). The CDR3 DNA is TGTGCCTGGAGCTCGGACAGGGGCGGCAATCAGCCCCAGCATTTT. Encoded protein: CAWSSDRGGNQPQHF.